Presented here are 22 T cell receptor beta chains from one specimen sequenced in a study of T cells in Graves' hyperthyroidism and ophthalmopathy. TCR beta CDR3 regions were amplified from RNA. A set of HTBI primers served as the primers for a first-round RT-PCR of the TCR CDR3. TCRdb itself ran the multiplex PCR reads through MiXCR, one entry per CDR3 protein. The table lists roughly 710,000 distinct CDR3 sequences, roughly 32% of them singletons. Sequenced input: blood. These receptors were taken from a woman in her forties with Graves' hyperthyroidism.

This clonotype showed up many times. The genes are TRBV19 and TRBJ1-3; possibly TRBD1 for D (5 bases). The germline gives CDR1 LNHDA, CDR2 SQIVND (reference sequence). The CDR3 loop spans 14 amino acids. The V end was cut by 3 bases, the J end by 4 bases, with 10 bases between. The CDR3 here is CASSIGTRGNTIYF. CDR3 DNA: TGTGCCAGTAGTATCGGGACGCGAGGAAACACCATATATTTT.

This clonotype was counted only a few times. The CDR3 bases are TGTGCCAGCAGAGGGGGGCTCCTACATAATTCACCCCTCCACTTT. Amino acids: CASRGGLLHNSPLHF. J is TRBJ1-6 and V is TRBV12-3 or TRBV12-4; maybe TRBD1 (6 bases). The CDR3 spans 15 residues. The V end lost 6 bases, the J end lost 5 bases, and 14 bases lay between the germline ends.

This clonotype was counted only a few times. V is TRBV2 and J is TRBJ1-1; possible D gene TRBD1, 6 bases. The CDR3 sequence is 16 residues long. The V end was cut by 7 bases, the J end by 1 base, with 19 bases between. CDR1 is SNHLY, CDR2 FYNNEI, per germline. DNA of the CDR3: TGTGCCAGCACCAAGGGGGGGGTTTTGACGAACACTGAAGCTTTCTTT. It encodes CASTKGGVLTNTEAFF.

This CDR3 is CASSRPSNTGELFF. DNA of the CDR3: TGTGCCAGCAGCCGACCCTCGAACACCGGGGAGCTGTTTTTT. The chain is built from TRBV6-1 and TRBJ2-2; D gene unclear. The CDR3 has 14 amino acids. V was trimmed by 6 bases and J by 0 bases, leaving 8 bases between them. The V gene's germline CDR1 is MNHNS and CDR2 SASEGT.

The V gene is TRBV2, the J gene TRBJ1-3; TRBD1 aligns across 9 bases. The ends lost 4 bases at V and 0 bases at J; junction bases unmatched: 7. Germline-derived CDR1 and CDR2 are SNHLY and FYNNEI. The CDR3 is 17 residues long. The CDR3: CASSGTGTGYSGNTIYF. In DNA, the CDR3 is TGTGCCAGCAGTGGAACCGGGACAGGGTACTCTGGAAACACCATATATTTT. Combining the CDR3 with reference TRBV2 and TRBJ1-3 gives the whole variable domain EPEVTQTPSHQVTQMGQEVILRCVPISNHLYFYWYRQILGQKVEFLVSFYNNEISEKSEIFDDQFSVERPDGSNFTLKIRSTKLEDSAMYFCASSGTGTGYSGNTIYFGEGSWLTVV.

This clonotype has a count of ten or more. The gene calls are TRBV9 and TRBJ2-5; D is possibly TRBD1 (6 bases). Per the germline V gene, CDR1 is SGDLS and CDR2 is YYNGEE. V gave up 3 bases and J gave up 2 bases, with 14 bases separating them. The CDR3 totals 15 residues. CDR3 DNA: TGTGCCAGCAGCGCGAGGGACAATGAACAAGAGACCCAGTACTTC. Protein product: CASSARDNEQETQYF.

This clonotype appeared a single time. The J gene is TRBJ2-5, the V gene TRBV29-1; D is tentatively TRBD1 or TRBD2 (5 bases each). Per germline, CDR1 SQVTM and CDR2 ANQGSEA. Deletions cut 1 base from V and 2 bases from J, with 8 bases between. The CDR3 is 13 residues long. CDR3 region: CSVEVGTQETQYF. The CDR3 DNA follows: TGCAGCGTTGAAGTCGGGACGCAAGAGACCCAGTACTTC.

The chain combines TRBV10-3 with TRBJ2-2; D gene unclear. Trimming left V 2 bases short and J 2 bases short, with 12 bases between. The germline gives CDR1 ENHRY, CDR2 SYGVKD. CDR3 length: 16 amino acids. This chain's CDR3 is CAISEKGLSNTGELFF. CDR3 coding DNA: TGTGCCATCAGTGAGAAAGGGCTATCTAACACCGGGGAGCTGTTTTTT.

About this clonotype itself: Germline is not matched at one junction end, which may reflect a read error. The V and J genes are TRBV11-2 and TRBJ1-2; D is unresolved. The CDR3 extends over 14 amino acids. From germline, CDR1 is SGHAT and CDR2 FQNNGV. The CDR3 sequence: CASSLGQKLYAYTF. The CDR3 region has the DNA TGTGCCAGCAGCTTAGGACAAAAACTCTATGCCTACACCTTC.

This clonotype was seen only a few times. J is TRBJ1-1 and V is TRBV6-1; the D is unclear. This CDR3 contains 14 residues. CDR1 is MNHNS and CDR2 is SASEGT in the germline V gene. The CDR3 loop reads CAHRHLPMNTEAFF. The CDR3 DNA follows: TGTGCTCACCGACACCTGCCTATGAACACTGAAGCTTTCTTT.

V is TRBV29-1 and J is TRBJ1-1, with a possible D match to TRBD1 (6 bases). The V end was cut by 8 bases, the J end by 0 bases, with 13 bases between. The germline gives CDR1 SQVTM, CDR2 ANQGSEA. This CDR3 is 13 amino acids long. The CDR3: CSTKGHLNTEAFF. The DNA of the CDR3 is TGCAGCACCAAGGGACACTTGAACACTGAAGCTTTCTTT. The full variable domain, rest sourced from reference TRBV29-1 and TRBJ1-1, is SAVISQKPSRDICQRGTSLTIQCQVDSQVTMMFWYRQQPGQSLTLIATANQGSEATYESGFVIDKFPISRPNLTFSTLTVSNMSPEDSSIYLCSTKGHLNTEAFFGQGTRLTVV.

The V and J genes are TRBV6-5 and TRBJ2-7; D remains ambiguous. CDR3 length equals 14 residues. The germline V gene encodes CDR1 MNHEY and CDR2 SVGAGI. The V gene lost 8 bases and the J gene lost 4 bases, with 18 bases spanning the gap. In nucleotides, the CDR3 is TGTGCCAGCTCTCAACATGCGTCCAAATACGAGCAGTACTTC. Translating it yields CASSQHASKYEQYF.

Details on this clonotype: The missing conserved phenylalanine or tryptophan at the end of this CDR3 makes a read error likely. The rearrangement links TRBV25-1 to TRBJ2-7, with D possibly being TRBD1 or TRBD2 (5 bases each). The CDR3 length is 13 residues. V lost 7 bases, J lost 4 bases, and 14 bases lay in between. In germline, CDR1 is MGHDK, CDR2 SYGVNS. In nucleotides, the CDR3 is TGTGCCAGCATGAGGGACCTAGGGTACGAGCAGTACCTC. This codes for CASMRDLGYEQYL.

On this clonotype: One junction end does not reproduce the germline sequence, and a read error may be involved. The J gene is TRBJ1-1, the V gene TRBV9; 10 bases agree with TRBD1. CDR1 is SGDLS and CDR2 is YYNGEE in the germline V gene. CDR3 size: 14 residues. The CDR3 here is CASSVAGQGSEALF. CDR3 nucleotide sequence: TGTGCCAGCAGCGTAGCGGGACAGGGGTCTGAAGCTCTCTTT.

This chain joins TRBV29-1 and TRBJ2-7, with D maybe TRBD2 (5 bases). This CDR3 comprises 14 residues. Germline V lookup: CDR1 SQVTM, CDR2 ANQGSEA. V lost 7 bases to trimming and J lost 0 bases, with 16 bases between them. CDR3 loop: CSAATNAISYEQYF. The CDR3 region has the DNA TGCAGCGCCGCGACTAACGCCATCTCCTACGAGCAGTACTTC.

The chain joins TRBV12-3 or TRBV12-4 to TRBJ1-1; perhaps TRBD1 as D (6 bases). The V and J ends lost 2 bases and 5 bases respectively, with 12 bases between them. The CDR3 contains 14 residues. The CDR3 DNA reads TGTGCCAGCAGTTTACCAGGGGTTGTTACTGAAGCTTTCTTT. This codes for CASSLPGVVTEAFF.

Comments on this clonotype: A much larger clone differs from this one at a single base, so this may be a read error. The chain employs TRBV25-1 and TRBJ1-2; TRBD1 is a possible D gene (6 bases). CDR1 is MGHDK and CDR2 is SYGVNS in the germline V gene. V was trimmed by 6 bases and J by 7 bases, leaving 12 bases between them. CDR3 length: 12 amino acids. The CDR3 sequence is CASRQEGGGYTF. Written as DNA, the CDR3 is TGTGCCAGCAGGCAGGAGGGGGGTGGCTACACCTTC.

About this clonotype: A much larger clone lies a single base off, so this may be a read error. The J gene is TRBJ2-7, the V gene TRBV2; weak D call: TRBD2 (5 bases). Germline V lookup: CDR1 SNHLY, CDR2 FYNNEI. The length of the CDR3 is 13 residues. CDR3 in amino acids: CASRDLGNYEQCF. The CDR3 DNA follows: TGTGCCAGCAGGGACCTCGGGAACTACGAGCAGTGCTTC.

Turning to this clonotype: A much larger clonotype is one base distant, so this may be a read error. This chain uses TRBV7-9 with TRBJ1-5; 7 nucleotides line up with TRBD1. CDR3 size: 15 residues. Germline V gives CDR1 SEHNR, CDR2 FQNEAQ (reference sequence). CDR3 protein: CAGSEQGKGNQPQHF. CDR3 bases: TGTGCCGGCAGCGAACAGGGGAAGGGCAATCAGCCCCAGCATTTT.

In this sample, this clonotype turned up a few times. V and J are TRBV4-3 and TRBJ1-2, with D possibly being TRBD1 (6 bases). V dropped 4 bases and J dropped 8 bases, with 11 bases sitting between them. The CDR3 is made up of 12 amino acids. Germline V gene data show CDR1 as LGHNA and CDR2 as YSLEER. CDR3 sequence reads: CASSRPGGGYTF. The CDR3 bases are TGCGCCAGCAGCCGTCCGGGGGGCGGCTACACCTTC.

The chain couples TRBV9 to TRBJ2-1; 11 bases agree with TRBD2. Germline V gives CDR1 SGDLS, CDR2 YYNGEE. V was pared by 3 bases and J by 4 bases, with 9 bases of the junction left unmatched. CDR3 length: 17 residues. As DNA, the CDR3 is TGTGCCAGCAGCGCCCTAGACACTAGCGGGGGATACAATGAGCAGTTCTTC. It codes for CASSALDTSGGYNEQFF.

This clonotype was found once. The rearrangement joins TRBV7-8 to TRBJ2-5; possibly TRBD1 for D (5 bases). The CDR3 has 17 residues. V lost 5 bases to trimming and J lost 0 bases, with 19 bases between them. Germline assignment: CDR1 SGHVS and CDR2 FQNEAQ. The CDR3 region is CASSQDLEGVDQETQYF. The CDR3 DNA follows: TGTGCCAGCAGCCAAGATCTTGAAGGGGTTGACCAAGAGACCCAGTACTTC.